Detailed here is one T cell receptor (beta chain). Its matching antigen is unknown. With 2 bases removed from V and 6 bases from J, the gap between germline ends came to 15 bases. This CDR3 has 15 amino acids. CDR1 MNHNS and CDR2 SASEGT come from the germline V gene. The entry originates in a study of blood T cells in healthy people across ages. Study-wide results and limits: Shifts in expanded clonotypes may have been confounded by donor CMV status, which was unknown.

Isolation per sample recovered at least 7 million PBMCs. With a J-beta primer mix and a sample-barcoded 5' primer, a second PCR ran roughly 6 to 11 cycles. TCRdb used MiXCR to reprocess the 5' RACE reads, holding one entry per CDR3 protein. The data hold approximately 1,700,000 distinct CDR3 sequences, with approximately 40% observed a single time. Input material: blood. The gene calls are TRBV6-1 and TRBJ2-3; no definite D call. This receptor was taken from a human donor in good health. DNA of the CDR3: TGTGCCAGCAGTGAAATGACTGCAGGCTGGGATACGCAGTATTTT. Its protein is CASSEMTAGWDTQYF.